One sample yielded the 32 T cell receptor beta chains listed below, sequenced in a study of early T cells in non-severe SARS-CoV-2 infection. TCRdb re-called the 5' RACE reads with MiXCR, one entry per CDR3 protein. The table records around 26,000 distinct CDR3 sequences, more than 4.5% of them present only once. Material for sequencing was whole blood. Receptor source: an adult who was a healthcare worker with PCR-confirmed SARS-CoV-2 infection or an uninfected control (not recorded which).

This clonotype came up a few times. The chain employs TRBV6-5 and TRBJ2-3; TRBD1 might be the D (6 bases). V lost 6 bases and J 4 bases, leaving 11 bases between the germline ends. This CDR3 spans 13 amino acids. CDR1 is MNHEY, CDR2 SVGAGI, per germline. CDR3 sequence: CASREGVADTQYF. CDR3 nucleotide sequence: TGTGCCAGCAGAGAGGGGGTGGCAGATACGCAGTATTTT.

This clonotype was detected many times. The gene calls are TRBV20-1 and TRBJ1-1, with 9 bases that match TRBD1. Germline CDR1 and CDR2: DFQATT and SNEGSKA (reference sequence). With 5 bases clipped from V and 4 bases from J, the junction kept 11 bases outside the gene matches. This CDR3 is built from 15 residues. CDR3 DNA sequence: TGCAGTGCTCAGGGGACAGGGCGACGCGGCACTGAAGCTTTCTTT. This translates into CSAQGTGRRGTEAFF.

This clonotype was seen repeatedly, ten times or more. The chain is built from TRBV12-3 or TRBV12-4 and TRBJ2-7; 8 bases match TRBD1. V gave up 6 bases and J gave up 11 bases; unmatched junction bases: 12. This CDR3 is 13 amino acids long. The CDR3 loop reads CASSPGQGLTKYF. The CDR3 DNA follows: TGTGCCAGCAGCCCTGGACAGGGTCTAACGAAGTACTTC.

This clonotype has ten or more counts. CDR3 sequence (DNA): TGCGCCAGCAGTGAACCGGACACTGAAGCTTTCTTT. Translated: CASSEPDTEAFF. V gene TRBV10-1 combines with J gene TRBJ1-1; D not resolved. Trimming removed 3 bases from V and 3 bases from J, with 5 bases in between. Germline lookup yields CDR1 WNHNN and CDR2 SYGVQD (reference sequence). The CDR3 is 12 amino acids.

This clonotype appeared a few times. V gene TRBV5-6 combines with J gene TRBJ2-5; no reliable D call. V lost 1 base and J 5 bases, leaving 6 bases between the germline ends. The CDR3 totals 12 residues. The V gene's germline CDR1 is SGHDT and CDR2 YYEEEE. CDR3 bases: TGTGCCAGCAGCTTGAACATTGAGACCCAGTACTTC. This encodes CASSLNIETQYF.

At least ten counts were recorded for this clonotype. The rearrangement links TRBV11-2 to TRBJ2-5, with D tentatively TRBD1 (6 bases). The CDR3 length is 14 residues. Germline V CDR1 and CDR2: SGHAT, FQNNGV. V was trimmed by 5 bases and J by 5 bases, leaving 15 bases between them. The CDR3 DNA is TGTGCCAGCAGCCCACAGGGTATAGGGGAGACCCAGTACTTC. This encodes CASSPQGIGETQYF.

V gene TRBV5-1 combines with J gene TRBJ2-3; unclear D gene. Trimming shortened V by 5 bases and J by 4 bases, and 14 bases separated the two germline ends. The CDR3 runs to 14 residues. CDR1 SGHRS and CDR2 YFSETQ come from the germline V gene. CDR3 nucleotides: TGCGCCAGCAGGGGGTCACTCGGCCCAGATACGCAGTATTTT. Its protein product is CASRGSLGPDTQYF. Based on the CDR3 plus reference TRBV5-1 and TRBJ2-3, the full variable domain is KAGVTQTPRYLIKTRGQQVTLSCSPISGHRSVSWYQQTPGQGLQFLFEYFSETQRNKGNFPGRFSGRQFSNSRSEMNVSTLELGDSALYLCASRGSLGPDTQYFGPGTRLTVL.

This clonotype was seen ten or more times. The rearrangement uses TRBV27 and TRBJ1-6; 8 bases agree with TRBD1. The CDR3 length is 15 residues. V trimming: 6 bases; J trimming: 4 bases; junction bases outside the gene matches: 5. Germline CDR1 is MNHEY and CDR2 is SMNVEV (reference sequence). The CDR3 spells CASSRQGAYNSPLHF. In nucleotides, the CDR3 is TGTGCCAGCAGCCGTCAGGGGGCTTATAATTCACCCCTCCACTTT.

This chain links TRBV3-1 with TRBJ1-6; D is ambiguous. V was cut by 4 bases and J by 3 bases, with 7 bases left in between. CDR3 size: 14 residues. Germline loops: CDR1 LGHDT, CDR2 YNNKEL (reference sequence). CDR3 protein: CASSRKLYNSPLHF. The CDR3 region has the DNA TGTGCCAGCAGCCGTAAGCTCTATAATTCACCCCTCCACTTT. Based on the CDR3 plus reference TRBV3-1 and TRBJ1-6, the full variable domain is DTAVSQTPKYLVTQMGNDKSIKCEQNLGHDTMYWYKQDSKKFLKIMFSYNNKELIINETVPNRFSPKSPDKAHLNLHINSLELGDSAVYFCASSRKLYNSPLHFGNGTRLTVT.

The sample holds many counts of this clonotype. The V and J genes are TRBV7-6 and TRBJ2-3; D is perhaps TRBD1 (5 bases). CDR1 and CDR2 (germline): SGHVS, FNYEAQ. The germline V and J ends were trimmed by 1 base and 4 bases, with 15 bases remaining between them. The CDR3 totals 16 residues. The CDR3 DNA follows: TGTGCCAGCAGCTTAGAAATCGGAAGGGGCGCAGATACGCAGTATTTT. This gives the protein CASSLEIGRGADTQYF.

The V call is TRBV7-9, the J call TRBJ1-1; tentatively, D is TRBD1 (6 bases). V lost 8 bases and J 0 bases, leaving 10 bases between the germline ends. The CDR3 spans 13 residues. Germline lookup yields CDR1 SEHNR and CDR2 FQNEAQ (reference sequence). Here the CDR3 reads CASHGQLNTEAFF. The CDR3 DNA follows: TGTGCCAGCCACGGACAGCTGAACACTGAAGCTTTCTTT. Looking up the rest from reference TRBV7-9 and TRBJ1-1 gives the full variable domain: DTGVSQNPRHKITKRGQNVTFRCDPISEHNRLYWYRQTLGQGPEFLTYFQNEAQLEKSRLLSDRFSAERPKGSFSTLEIQRTEQGDSAMYLCASHGQLNTEAFFGQGTRLTVV.

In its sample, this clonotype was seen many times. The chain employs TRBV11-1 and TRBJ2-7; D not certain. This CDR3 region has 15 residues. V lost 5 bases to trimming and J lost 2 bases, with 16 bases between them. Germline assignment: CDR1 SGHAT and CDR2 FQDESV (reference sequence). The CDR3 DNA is TGTGCCAGCAGCCTCCGACGTAGCTTCGCCTACGAGCAGTACTTC. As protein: CASSLRRSFAYEQYF.

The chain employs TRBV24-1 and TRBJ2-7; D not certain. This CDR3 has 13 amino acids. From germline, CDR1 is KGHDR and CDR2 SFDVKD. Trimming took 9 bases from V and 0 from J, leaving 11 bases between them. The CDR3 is CATGPSDSYEQYF. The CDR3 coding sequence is TGTGCCACCGGGCCCTCAGACTCCTACGAGCAGTACTTC.

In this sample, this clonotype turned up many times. In DNA form, the CDR3 reads TGTGCCAGCGAAGGACAGGGGGAGGAAAGAGTCACTGAAGCTTTCTTT. It is translated as CASEGQGEERVTEAFF. This chain joins TRBV28 and TRBJ1-1, with 10 nucleotides matching TRBD1. The CDR3 runs to 16 residues. Germline V CDR1 and CDR2: MDHEN, SYDVKM. Losses at the gene ends were 8 bases for V and 4 bases for J; bases not matched to a gene: 13.

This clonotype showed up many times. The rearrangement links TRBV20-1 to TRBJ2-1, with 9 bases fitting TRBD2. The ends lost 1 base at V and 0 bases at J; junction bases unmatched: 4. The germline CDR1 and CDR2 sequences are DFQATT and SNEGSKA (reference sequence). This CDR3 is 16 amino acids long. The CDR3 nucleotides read TGCAGTGCTAGAGGTATTAGCGGGAGCTCCTACAATGAGCAGTTCTTC. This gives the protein CSARGISGSSYNEQFF.

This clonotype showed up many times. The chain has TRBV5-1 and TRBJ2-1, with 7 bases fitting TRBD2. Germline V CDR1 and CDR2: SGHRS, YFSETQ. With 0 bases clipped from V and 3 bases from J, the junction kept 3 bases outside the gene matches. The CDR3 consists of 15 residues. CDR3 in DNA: TGCGCCAGCAGCTTGGTCGCTAGCGGCTACAATGAGCAGTTCTTC. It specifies CASSLVASGYNEQFF.

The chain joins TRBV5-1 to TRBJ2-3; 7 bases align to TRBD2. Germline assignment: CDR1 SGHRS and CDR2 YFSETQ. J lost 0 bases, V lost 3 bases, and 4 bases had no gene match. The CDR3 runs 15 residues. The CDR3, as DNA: TGCGCCAGCAGCTCTAGCGGTACTAGCACAGATACGCAGTATTTT. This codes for CASSSSGTSTDTQYF.

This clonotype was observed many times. This chain's CDR3 is CASRTTGELFF. CDR3 nucleotides: TGTGCCAGCAGGACTACCGGGGAGCTGTTTTTT. V is TRBV2 and J is TRBJ2-2; D ambiguous. The V gene's germline CDR1 is SNHLY and CDR2 FYNNEI. This CDR3 comprises 11 residues. Trimming cost V 6 bases and J 5 bases, with 4 bases left between them.

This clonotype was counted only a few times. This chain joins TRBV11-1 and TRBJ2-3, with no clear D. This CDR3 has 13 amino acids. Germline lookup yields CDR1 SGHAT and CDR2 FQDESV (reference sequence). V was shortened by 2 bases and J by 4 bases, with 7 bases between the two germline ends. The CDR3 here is CASSLNGADTQYF. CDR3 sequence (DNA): TGTGCCAGCAGCTTAAATGGTGCAGATACGCAGTATTTT.

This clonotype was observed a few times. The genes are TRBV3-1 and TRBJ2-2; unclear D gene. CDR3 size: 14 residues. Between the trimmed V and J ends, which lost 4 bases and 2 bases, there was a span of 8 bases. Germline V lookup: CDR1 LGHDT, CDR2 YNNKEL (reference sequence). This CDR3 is CASSLWSNTGELFF. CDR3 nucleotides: TGTGCCAGCAGCCTTTGGTCAAACACCGGGGAGCTGTTTTTT.

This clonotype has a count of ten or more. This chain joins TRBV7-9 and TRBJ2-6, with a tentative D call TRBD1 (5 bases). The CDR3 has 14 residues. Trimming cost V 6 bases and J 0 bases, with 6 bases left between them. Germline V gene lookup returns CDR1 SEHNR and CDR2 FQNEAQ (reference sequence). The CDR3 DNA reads TGTGCCAGCAGGCAGGGCTCTGGGGCCAACGTCCTGACTTTC. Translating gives CASRQGSGANVLTF.

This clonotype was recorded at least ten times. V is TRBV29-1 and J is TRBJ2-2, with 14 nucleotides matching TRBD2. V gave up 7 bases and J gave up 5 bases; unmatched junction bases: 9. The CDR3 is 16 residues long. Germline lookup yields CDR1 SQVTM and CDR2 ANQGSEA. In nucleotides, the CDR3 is TGCAGCGCCGGACAGGGACTAGCGGGAGAGACCGGGGAGCTGTTTTTT. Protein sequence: CSAGQGLAGETGELFF.

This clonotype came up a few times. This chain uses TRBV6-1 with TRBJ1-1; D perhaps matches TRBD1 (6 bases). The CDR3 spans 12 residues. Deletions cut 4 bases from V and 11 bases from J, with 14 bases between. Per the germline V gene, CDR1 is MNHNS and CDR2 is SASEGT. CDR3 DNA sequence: TGTGCCAGCAGTGCTACAGGGTCTGGGGCTTTCTTT. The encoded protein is CASSATGSGAFF.

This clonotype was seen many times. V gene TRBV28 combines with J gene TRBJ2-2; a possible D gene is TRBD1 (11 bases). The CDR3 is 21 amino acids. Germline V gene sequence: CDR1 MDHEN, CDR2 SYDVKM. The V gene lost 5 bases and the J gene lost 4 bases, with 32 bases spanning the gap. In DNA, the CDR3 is TGTGCCAGCAGTCCCTGGACAGGGGGCCCTCTTAGCGGGAGGAGCACCGGGGAGCTGTTTTTT. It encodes CASSPWTGGPLSGRSTGELFF.

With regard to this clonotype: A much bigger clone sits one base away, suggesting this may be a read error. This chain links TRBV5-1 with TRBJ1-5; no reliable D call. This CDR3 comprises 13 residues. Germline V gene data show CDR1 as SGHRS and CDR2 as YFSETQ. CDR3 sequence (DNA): TGCGTCAGCAGGCGGGATAGCAATCAGCCCCAGCATTTT. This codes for CVSRRDSNQPQHF.

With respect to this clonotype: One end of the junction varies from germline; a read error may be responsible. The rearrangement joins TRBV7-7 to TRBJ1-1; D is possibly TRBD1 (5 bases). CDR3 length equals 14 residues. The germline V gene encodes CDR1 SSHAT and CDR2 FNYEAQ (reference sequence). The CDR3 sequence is CASSPFGGLAEAFF. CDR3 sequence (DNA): TGTGCTAGCAGCCCCTTCGGGGGATTGGCTGAAGCTTTCTTT.

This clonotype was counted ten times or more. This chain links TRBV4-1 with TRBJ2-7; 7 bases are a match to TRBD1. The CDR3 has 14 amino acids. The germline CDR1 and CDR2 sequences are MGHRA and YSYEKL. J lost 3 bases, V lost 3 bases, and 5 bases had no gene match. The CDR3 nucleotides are TGCGCCAGCAGCCAGGGACAGCCAGACTACGAGCAGTACTTC. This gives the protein CASSQGQPDYEQYF.

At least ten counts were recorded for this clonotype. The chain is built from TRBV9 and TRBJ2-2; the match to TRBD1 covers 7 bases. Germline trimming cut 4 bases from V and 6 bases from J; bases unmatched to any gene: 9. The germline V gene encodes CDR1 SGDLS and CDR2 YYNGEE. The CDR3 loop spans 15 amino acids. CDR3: CASSPGHTGAGELFF. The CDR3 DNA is TGTGCCAGCAGCCCGGGCCACACAGGGGCCGGGGAGCTGTTTTTT.

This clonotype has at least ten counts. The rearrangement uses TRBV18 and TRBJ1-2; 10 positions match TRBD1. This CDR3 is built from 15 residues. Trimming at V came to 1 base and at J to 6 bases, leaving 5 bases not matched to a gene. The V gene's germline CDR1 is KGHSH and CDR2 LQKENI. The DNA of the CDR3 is TGTGCCAGCTCACCACTACAGACAGGGGGCAATGGCTACACCTTC. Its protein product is CASSPLQTGGNGYTF.

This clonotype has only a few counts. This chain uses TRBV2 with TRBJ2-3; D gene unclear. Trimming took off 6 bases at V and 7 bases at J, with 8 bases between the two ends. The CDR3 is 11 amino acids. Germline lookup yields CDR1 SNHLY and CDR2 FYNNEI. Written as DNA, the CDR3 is TGTGCCAGCAGCTTCGAGAATACGCAGTATTTT. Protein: CASSFENTQYF.

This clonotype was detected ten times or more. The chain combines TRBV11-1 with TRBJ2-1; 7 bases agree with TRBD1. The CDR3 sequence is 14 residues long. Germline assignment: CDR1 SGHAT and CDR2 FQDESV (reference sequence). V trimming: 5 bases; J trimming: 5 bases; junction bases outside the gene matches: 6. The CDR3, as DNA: TGTGCCAGCAGCACACAGGGGCCTAACAATGAGCAGTTCTTC. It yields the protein CASSTQGPNNEQFF.

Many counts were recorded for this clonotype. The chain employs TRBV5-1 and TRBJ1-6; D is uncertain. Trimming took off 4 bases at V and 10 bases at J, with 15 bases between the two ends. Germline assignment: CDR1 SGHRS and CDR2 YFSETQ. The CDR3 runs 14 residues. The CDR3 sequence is CASSLQPGGSPLHF. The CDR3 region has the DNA TGCGCCAGCAGCCTGCAACCGGGTGGGTCACCCCTCCACTTT.